This TCR beta chain was found in a study of T cells in Graves' hyperthyroidism and ophthalmopathy. Study-wide background: It was at initial diagnosis, before any treatment, that peripheral blood was collected.

Around 10 ml fresh peripheral blood yielded the PBMCs. In its sample, this clonotype was seen many times. The source material, RNA transcripts, was used to amplify TCR beta CDR3 regions. Researchers ran a first-round RT-PCR on the TCR CDR3 using the HTBI primer set. TCRdb passed the multiplex PCR reads through MiXCR, listing each CDR3 protein once. The repertoire consists of about 350,000 distinct CDR3 sequences, with about 15% occurring once and the leading ten covering about 22%. V lost 7 bases, J lost 14 bases, and 16 bases stayed unmatched. The CDR3 extends over 13 amino acids. Per germline, CDR1 MNHNS and CDR2 SASEGT.

This sequence joins TRBV6-1 and TRBJ1-1; TRBD1 aligns across 7 bases. The origin of this receptor is a woman in her thirties with Graves' hyperthyroidism. The specimen was blood. The CDR3 region is CASTYAPRQGTFF. The CDR3 region has the DNA TGTGCCAGCACCTACGCCCCCAGACAGGGAACATTCTTT.